This T cell receptor (beta chain) was obtained from a study of blood T cell repertoires in COVID-19. Study-wide background: Material from acute and convalescent COVID-19 was sourced from the United States, Italy and Spain. Nucleic acid was either cDNA or gDNA, and it came from T cells, B-cell-depleted T cells, or PBMCs.

The V gene's germline CDR1 is SGHVS and CDR2 FNYEAQ. With 5 bases clipped from V and 3 bases from J, the junction kept 11 bases outside the gene matches. There are 17 residues in the CDR3. Original methodology: Quantification of nucleated cells was approximated via reference gene primer amplification. Assay: immunoSEQ multiplex PCR; the TCRdb copy retains only in-frame clones and omits some. The V and J calls and clone size are taken from that table; D and trimming were inferred from the DNA. This repertoire shows about 200,000 clones, 65% to 90% found once; its top ten account for 5.5% to 7%. Sequencing input: peripheral blood. This clonotype was obtained from a man of 80 years or more with acute or convalescent COVID-19. The rearrangement uses TRBV7-6 and TRBJ2-1; TRBD2 agrees at 9 bases. This chain's CDR3 is CASSPRGASGVYNEQFF. For the CDR3, the DNA is TGTGCCAGCAGCCCCCGCGGAGCTAGCGGGGTCTACAATGAGCAGTTCTTC.